Sequencing of this T cell receptor (beta chain) was carried out in a study of T cells in Graves' hyperthyroidism and ophthalmopathy. Broader study findings: Researchers found most expanded thyroid clonotypes above 0.001 in blood as well.

Of note for this clonotype: Antigen unknown.

This CDR3 comprises 14 residues. CDR1 and CDR2 (germline): MNHEY, SVGEGT. The trim removed 5 bases at V and 5 bases at J, leaving 4 bases unmatched. Amplified regions were TCR beta CDR3 sequences from RNA transcripts. Carried out on the TCR CDR3, a first-round RT-PCR used the HTBI primer set. TCRdb analysed the multiplex PCR reads with MiXCR anew, one entry per CDR3 protein. Among 700,000 or so distinct CDR3 sequences listed, 14% were seen once. Uncontrolled infection, other autoimmune disease, pregnancy or lactation led to exclusion. The PBMCs had their origin in around 10 ml of fresh peripheral blood.

J is TRBJ2-7 and V is TRBV6-2 or TRBV6-3; 12 nucleotides line up with TRBD1. The clonotype comes from a woman aged 50 to 60 with Graves' ophthalmopathy. The material sequenced was blood. CDR3 sequence: CASSGTGGADEQYF. CDR3 in DNA: TGTGCCAGCAGTGGGACAGGGGGCGCCGACGAGCAGTACTTC.